A selection of T cell receptor beta chains follows, all from one sample in a study of shared clonotypes between healthy human individuals. Assay used: immunoSEQ multiplex PCR; TCRdb lists only in-frame clones, some missing. The sample contains about 490,000 clones, 76% of which appear only once. The sample comprised PBMCs. These receptors were collected from a woman between 40 and 55 years old in good health. Some clones in this sample may be carry-over from other donors' samples. CDR3s include the opening cysteine and the closing phenylalanine or tryptophan. D genes are given only for firm matches. A clone size is listed for some rows: how often the clone was seen (once, few, many), or a class if it is expanded.

cdr3_aa | cdr3_nt | v_call | clone_size | d_call | j_call
CATSSRRTSDTDTQYF | TGTGCCACCAGCAGCCGCAGGACTAGCGACACAGATACGCAGTATTTT | TRBV15 | many | TRBD2 | TRBJ2-3
CATGTGIRNEKLFF | TGTGCCACAGGGACAGGTATTCGGAATGAAAAACTGTTTTTT | TRBV10-3 | . | TRBD1 | TRBJ1-4
CASRRTENNEQFF | TGTGCCAGCAGGAGGACTGAGAACAATGAGCAGTTCTTC | TRBV27 | . | . | TRBJ2-1
CASSESGYSTDTQYF | TGTGCCAGCAGTGAAAGTGGCTACAGCACAGATACGCAGTATTTT | TRBV25-1 | . | . | TRBJ2-3
CASSPRQGVFRETQYF | TGTGCCAGCTCACCACGGCAGGGTGTTTTTAGAGAGACCCAGTACTTC | TRBV18 | . | . | TRBJ2-5
CASMTERLGKLFF | TGTGCCAGCATGACAGAAAGGCTGGGGAAACTGTTTTTT | TRBV2 | . | . | TRBJ1-4
CASSQVGLAENEQFF | TGCGCCAGCAGCCAAGTAGGACTAGCGGAAAATGAGCAGTTCTTC | TRBV4-1 | . | TRBD2 | TRBJ2-1
CASTWDVRSGNTIYF | TGTGCCAGCACCTGGGACGTTCGCTCTGGAAACACCATATATTTT | TRBV2 | . | . | TRBJ1-3
CASSTRTGGYDEQYF | TGTGCCAGCAGCACAAGGACAGGGGGCTACGACGAGCAGTACTTC | TRBV7-2 | once | TRBD1 | TRBJ2-7
CASSESNRGREQFF | TGCGCCAGCTCCGAATCTAACAGGGGTAGAGAGCAGTTCTTC | TRBV10-2 | . | TRBD1 | TRBJ2-1
CASSVAIGSYNEQFF | TGTGCCAGCAGCGTAGCTATCGGCTCCTACAATGAGCAGTTCTTC | TRBV9 | . | . | TRBJ2-1
CATSRDNREPSTYEQYF | TGTGCCACCAGCAGAGACAACAGGGAGCCCTCTACCTACGAGCAGTACTTC | TRBV15 | . | . | TRBJ2-7
CASRGQANYGYTF | TGTGCCAGCAGGGGACAGGCTAACTATGGCTACACCTTC | TRBV2 | . | TRBD1 | TRBJ1-2
CASSILGDTQRLNYGYTF | TGTGCCAGTAGTATCCTCGGGGACACCCAAAGATTGAACTATGGCTACACCTTC | TRBV19 | . | . | TRBJ1-2
CSAPGLGGEQFF | TGCAGCGCCCCGGGACTAGGCGGTGAGCAGTTCTTC | TRBV29-1 | . | TRBD2 | TRBJ2-1
CASSSRTGGYEQYF | TGTGCCAGCTCATCACGAACAGGGGGCTACGAGCAGTACTTC | TRBV18 | . | TRBD1 | TRBJ2-7
CASSRTGDYGYTF | TGTGCCAGCAGCCGGACAGGAGACTATGGCTACACCTTC | TRBV7-8 | . | TRBD1 | TRBJ1-2
CSVISGGDTQYF | TGCAGCGTTATTAGCGGGGGAGATACGCAGTATTTT | TRBV29-1 | . | TRBD2 | TRBJ2-3
CASSWGSSGNTIYF | TGTGCCAGCAGCTGGGGTTCCTCTGGAAACACCATATATTTT | TRBV5-4 | few | . | TRBJ1-3
CASSGQIETQYF | TGTGCCAGCAGCGGACAGATAGAGACCCAGTACTTC | TRBV25-1 | . | . | TRBJ2-5
CASSWGLAGGDEQYF | TGCGCCAGCAGCTGGGGACTAGCGGGAGGGGACGAGCAGTACTTC | TRBV5-1 | . | TRBD2 | TRBJ2-7
CASRGPATDTQYF | TGTGCCAGTAGGGGCCCAGCTACAGATACGCAGTATTTT | TRBV19 | once | . | TRBJ2-3